This record covers a single T cell receptor (beta chain). This clone was recorded once. Its antigen remains unidentified. The input lacks base qualities; no much larger clone sits a single base away. These data come from a study of cytomegalovirus exposure and HLA in healthy donors (dated by TCRdb to about 2017). Notes on the research overall: An earlier analysis of approximately 640 of the donors reported 250 to 300 Gb of sequence data and some 120 million unique TCR beta sequences from about 200 million T cells. Approximately 310 gigabases of sequencing data and approximately 91 million unique TCR sequences made up an early release that covered under 750 HLA-typed donors. Among the approximately 400 genotyped donors, around 81% belonged to the genetic ancestry cluster associated with self-reported Caucasian donors. The study aimed to test whether cataloging public T cell receptors could reveal signatures of past pathogen exposure. The study profiled the T cell repertoires of about 640 subjects by immunosequencing and related them to cytomegalovirus serostatus. Along with the approximately 700-subject first cohort, a separate validation cohort of around 110 different subjects was used. The study combined high-throughput TCR immunosequencing, statistical association of individual TCRs with disease status, and machine learning to predict cytomegalovirus infection status. A later analysis re-analyzed previously published TCR beta repertoires from roughly 600 donors and added high-resolution HLA genotyping to study TCR occurrence patterns. Rather than using new phenotypic data, the later analysis identified candidate immune exposures from TCR beta sequences and from how often those sequences occurred across donors. An earlier analysis of around 580 of the donors used high-throughput TCR beta sequencing to judge whether each TCR beta V gene segment behaved as functional or pseudogenic. Alongside the repertoire data, information on donor age, sex, ethnicity and CMV serostatus was compiled. In a later genetic analysis, genome-wide SNP genotypes for about 65% of the 666 donors were used, and that subset was treated as a discovery cohort. All discovery cohort repertoires had been generated using a single sequencing platform. Both class I and class II loci were covered by HLA typing, at four-digit resolution. The number of donors typed differed by locus, with roughly 620-640 for A, B, C, DRB1 and DQB1, around 500 for DQA1, 600 to 610 for DPA1, and 450 to 480 for DPB1. Because of strong linkage in the cohort, four to six DR-DQ haplotypes were treated as single units for association and clustering. On average, around 240,000 unique TCR beta nucleotide sequences were sequenced per donor among several hundred genotyped donors of the cohort, with approximately 18% of those sequences being non-productive.

To prepare the library, the immunoSEQ multiplex PCR assay was applied. The multiplex PCR relied on a mix of 60 forward primers for TCR Vbeta segments and 13 reverse primers for TCR Jbeta segments. The CDR3 region of rearranged TCR beta genes was amplified from genomic DNA with a multiplex PCR assay. The Illumina HiSeq System was used to sequence the amplified TCR beta libraries as 87-base-pair reads. In the source study's methods: A later analysis tallied 75 million to 95 million unique TCR beta chains across the 666 repertoires, and approximately 9.9 million of those chains were shared by two or more donors. Raw reads were error-corrected and collapsed into unique sequences by a nearest-neighbor algorithm in which closely related sequences were merged to remove PCR and sequencing errors. To assign V, D and J gene segments, CDR3 sequences were aligned to IMGT reference sequences. Each retained sequence needed at least a six-nucleotide match to both a V gene segment and a J gene segment. A rearrangement was called productive if the CDR3 had no stop codons and remained in frame with V and J, and every other rearrangement was called non-productive. CDR3 was defined by IMGT convention, running from the second conserved V-encoded cysteine to the conserved J-encoded phenylalanine. In an earlier analysis of more than 550 of the donors, sequences lacking an unambiguous match to a single V gene segment were excluded. An earlier analysis of 550 to 650 of the donors classified V segments as functional when productive rearrangements were above 56.7% and as segregating when the standard deviation between donors was above 5%. A statistical classification framework was developed to diagnose cytomegalovirus status using the catalog of TCR beta chain sequences. In a later analysis, TCR nucleotide sequences were compared against IMGT/GENE-DB human TR gene sequences so that V and J genes could be assigned. In a later analysis, CDR3 sequences and most-parsimonious VDJ recombination scenarios were assigned using the TCRdist pipeline. In a later analysis, each TCR beta chain was defined by its CDR3 amino acid sequence together with its V-gene family, and reads without a unique V-gene family were excluded. A later analysis removed several hundred highly shared, low-generation-probability nucleotide sequences to deal with suspected cross-contamination and a sequencing artifact. A later analysis calculated a clonal expansion index for each public chain from normalized within-repertoire ranks of inferred template counts. A later analysis computed generation probabilities with a VDJ recombination model fitted to out-of-frame rearrangements, and checked the results against IGoR. Hypergeometric tests were used in a later analysis to score TCR-TCR, TCR-HLA and TCR-CMV co-occurrence, with a repertoire-size bias correction applied to the TCR pairs. In a later analysis, false discovery rates were estimated by permuting HLA or CMV assignments 20 times. In a later analysis, co-occurring TCRs were grouped using DBSCAN, and TCRdist sequence similarity was added for clustering within HLA-allele-positive subsets. Co-occurrence clustering excluded repertoires with fewer than 30,000 or more than 120,000 public chains, plus five with anomalous nucleotide sharing. TCRdb took over this immuneACCESS table, retaining in-frame rearrangements with V and J assigned. Such tables are incomplete; in checked studies, under half of the missing clones stem from an unresolved V gene, and the remainder is unexplained. For V, J and clone size, that table is used; D and trimming come from the DNA. The sample table records about 190,000 clones; approximately 12% of these occur just once. Less than 8.5% of the sample goes to the ten largest clones.

What the work shows at the level of the full study, not this receptor alone: Roughly uniform sequencing depth across donors was assumed in presence/absence analyses, although this assumption may not hold. Strong co-occurrence of HLA alleles, especially DR and DQ, made assigning TCR associations to individual alleles difficult. While some public TCRs were present in many individuals, most TCR sequences turned up only very rarely across donors. Broadly in line with IMGT annotations, most TCR beta V segments showed up in productive rearrangements about 87% or about 30% of the time in an earlier analysis of around 600 of the donors. CMV serostatus was the only immune exposure information available for the cohort. A later analysis associated some 17,000 TCR beta sequences with specific HLA alleles at a false discovery rate of 0.05. According to the authors, the approach could potentially be generalized to other disease states and immunological phenotypes. Compared with equally common non-associated chains, HLA-associated TCR beta chains in a later analysis were more clonally expanded and had lower generation probabilities. Linkage disequilibrium might explain the correlated functional status among segregating V segments, but an unknown experimental factor could not be excluded. The earlier analysis of about 600 of the donors excluded 15 to 20 rarely observed V segments, including chromosome 9 orphons, because counts were too low. Because the 87-base-pair reads could not distinguish some IMGT-functional V segments, including TRBV6-2 and TRBV6-3, those segments were excluded. A later genetic analysis associated a missense DCLRE1C variant with V-gene and J-gene trimming of TCR beta chains, and an independent cohort replicated the association. According to a later analysis, parvovirus B19, influenza, CMV and Epstein-Barr virus appeared linked to several top co-occurrence clusters. A group of highly shared sequence variants was considered likely to be a technical artifact of the sequencing pipeline. In vitro tests confirmed that a few of the cytomegalovirus-associated TCR beta chains recognize cytomegalovirus antigens. In a later analysis, TCR association rates were found to vary across HLA loci, with the most associated TCRs seen for DRB1 alleles and the fewest for HLA-C alleles. In a later analysis, most CMV-associated TCR beta chains were found to appear HLA-restricted, with HLA associations seemingly driven largely by CMV exposure. A further reported finding was that TCR beta sequences accurately predicted the HLA-A and HLA-B alleles for most subjects in the first cohort. The cohort was sequenced for TCR beta chains only, and without alpha or paired-chain data the features that could be detected were limited. Because some donors lacked HLA typing at each locus, the association tests relied only on the typed subset. The study listed 150 to 200 TCR beta chains as associated with cytomegalovirus. A later genetic analysis reported fewer N-insertions in productive TCRs among donors in an Asian-associated ancestry cluster than the 666-donor mean. The classifier was reported to diagnose cytomegalovirus status with high specificity and sensitivity in both the original cohort and the validation cohort.

The cohort was made up of hundreds of healthy bone marrow donors. All cohort members were sampled while nominally healthy, although unrecorded immune exposures were likely present. The donor was CMV seropositive and belonged to the group of 250 to 300 seropositive cohort members. Every donor gave a peripheral blood sample, and the peripheral blood mononuclear cells from that sample were used for TCR beta sequencing. Genomic DNA was extracted from the blood cell samples with the Qiagen DNeasy Blood Extraction Kit. The V end loses 3 bases and the J end loses 1 base, and a stretch of 6 bases separates them. The germline V gene gives CDR1 as SGHTA and CDR2 as FQGNSA. The CDR3 runs 14 residues from the cysteine to the phenylalanine. The sequence is cut down to CDR3 DNA, 42 bases in frame from base 1.

The clonotype comes from a man between 45 and 60 years old in good health and CMV-seropositive. The chain couples TRBV7-2 to TRBJ2-2, with no confidently assigned D gene. The sequencing input was PBMCs. The CDR3 has the sequence CASSLIQNTGELFF. The nucleotide sequence reads TGTGCCAGCAGCTTGATACAGAACACCGGGGAGCTGTTTTTT.